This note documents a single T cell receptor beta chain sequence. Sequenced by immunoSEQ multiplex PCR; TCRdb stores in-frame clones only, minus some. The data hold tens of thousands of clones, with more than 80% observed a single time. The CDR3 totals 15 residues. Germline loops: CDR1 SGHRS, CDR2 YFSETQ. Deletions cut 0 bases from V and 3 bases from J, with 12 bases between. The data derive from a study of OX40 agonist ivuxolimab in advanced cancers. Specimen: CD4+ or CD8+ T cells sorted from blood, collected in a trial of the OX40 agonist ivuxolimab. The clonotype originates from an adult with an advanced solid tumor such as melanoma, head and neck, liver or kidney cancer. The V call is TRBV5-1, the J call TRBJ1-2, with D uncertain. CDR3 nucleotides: TGCGCCAGCAGCTTGGTGGCGGCAGATGACTATGGCTACACCTTC. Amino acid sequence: CASSLVAADDYGYTF. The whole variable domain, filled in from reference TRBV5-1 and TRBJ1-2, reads KAGVTQTPRYLIKTRGQQVTLSCSPISGHRSVSWYQQTPGQGLQFLFEYFSETQRNKGNFPGRFSGRQFSNSRSEMNVSTLELGDSALYLCASSLVAADDYGYTFGSGTRLTVV.